This passage covers 21 T cell receptor beta chains from one sample sequenced in a study of T cells in Graves' hyperthyroidism and ophthalmopathy. Researchers amplified the TCR beta CDR3 regions from RNA transcripts. First-round RT-PCR of the TCR CDR3 relied on the HTBI primer set. Each CDR3 protein is one row after TCRdb ran MiXCR on the multiplex PCR reads. Of approximately 410,000 distinct CDR3 sequences in the sample, roughly 14% were seen once. The sample was blood. These receptors were collected from a man aged 18 to 30 with Graves' ophthalmopathy.

There are a few counts of this clonotype. The chain couples TRBV5-1 to TRBJ2-3; D uncertain. V lost 1 base and J lost 1, with 10 bases in between. Germline loops: CDR1 SGHRS, CDR2 YFSETQ. This CDR3 spans 15 amino acids. In nucleotides, the CDR3 is TGCGCCAGCAGCTTGACTGGAGAGGGCACAGATACGCAGTATTTT. Translating it yields CASSLTGEGTDTQYF.

This clonotype came up many times. The chain carries TRBV29-1 and TRBJ2-5; a weak D match, TRBD1 (6 bases). Per the germline V gene, CDR1 is SQVTM and CDR2 is ANQGSEA. Deletions cut 0 bases from V and 0 bases from J, with 17 bases between. This CDR3 contains 17 residues. This CDR3 is CSVEDPQGPRYQETQYF. Written as DNA, the CDR3 is TGCAGCGTTGAAGATCCCCAGGGGCCACGGTACCAAGAGACCCAGTACTTC.

This clonotype was counted at least ten times. The chain couples TRBV6-1 to TRBJ2-1; TRBD1 matches at 10 bases. The CDR3 spans 15 residues. After removal of 5 bases from V and 8 bases from J, the junction contained 9 bases not matched to a gene. The germline V gene encodes CDR1 MNHNS and CDR2 SASEGT. The CDR3 sequence is CASSYGTGASYEQFF. In DNA form, the CDR3 reads TGTGCCAGCAGTTATGGGACAGGGGCGAGTTATGAGCAGTTCTTC.

This clonotype came up many times. V gene TRBV7-2 combines with J gene TRBJ2-1, with 11 bases fitting TRBD2. Germline loops: CDR1 SGHTA, CDR2 FQGNSA. Unmatched junction bases numbered 3, after V lost 2 bases and J lost 6 bases. This CDR3 region has 15 residues. The CDR3 is CASSLPSGGLNEQFF. The CDR3 DNA sequence: TGTGCCAGCAGCTTACCTAGCGGGGGGCTCAATGAGCAGTTCTTC. Looking up the rest from reference TRBV7-2 and TRBJ2-1 gives the full variable domain: GAGVSQSPSNKVTEKGKDVELRCDPISGHTALYWYRQSLGQGLEFLIYFQGNSAPDKSGLPSDRFSAERTGGSVSTLTIQRTQQEDSAVYLCASSLPSGGLNEQFFGPGTRLTVL.

At least ten counts were recorded for this clonotype. The chain links TRBV24-1 to TRBJ2-5, with D possibly called TRBD1 or TRBD2 (5 bases each). The CDR3 runs 13 residues. V lost 2 bases and J 2 bases, leaving 5 bases between the germline ends. CDR1 is KGHDR, CDR2 SFDVKD, per germline. This chain's CDR3 is CATSDWGQETQYF. CDR3 in DNA: TGTGCCACCAGTGATTGGGGGCAAGAGACCCAGTACTTC.

Points on this clonotype: The junction shows a germline mismatch at one end, possibly a read error. The rearrangement uses TRBV20-1 and TRBJ1-2; perhaps TRBD1 as D (6 bases). Looked up from germline, CDR1 is DFQATT and CDR2 is SNEGSKA (reference sequence). This CDR3 is 13 amino acids long. Here the CDR3 reads CSAKDSLVYGHTF. The CDR3 DNA is TGCAGTGCTAAGGACAGCCTTGTCTATGGCCACACCTTC.

This clonotype appeared many times. The gene calls are TRBV6-1 and TRBJ2-3; the match to TRBD1 covers 8 bases. Per germline, CDR1 MNHNS and CDR2 SASEGT. This CDR3 has 15 residues. V shed 5 bases and J 1 base; nucleotides not matched to a gene: 5. CDR3 sequence reads: CASSNPTGGTDTQYF. CDR3 DNA: TGTGCCAGCAGTAACCCGACAGGGGGCACAGATACGCAGTATTTT.

This clonotype appeared many times. The chain combines TRBV4-2 with TRBJ2-5; 8 bases match TRBD1. The CDR3 is 14 amino acids. The V gene's germline CDR1 is LGHNA and CDR2 YNFKEQ. The V gene end was trimmed by 4 bases and the J gene end by 5 bases; junction bases not matched to a gene: 6. The CDR3 bases are TGTGCCAGCAGCCTGAGGACAGGGCGGGAGACCCAGTACTTC. Amino acid sequence: CASSLRTGRETQYF.

In its sample, this clonotype was seen many times. V usage is TRBV27 and J usage is TRBJ1-5; 9 bases fit TRBD1. J gave up 6 bases and V 8 bases, and 8 bases lay outside the gene matches. CDR1 MNHEY and CDR2 SMNVEV come from the germline V gene (reference sequence). The length of the CDR3 is 14 residues. CDR3: CASRITGGVQPQHF. Written as DNA, the CDR3 is TGTGCCAGCCGAATAACAGGGGGCGTTCAGCCCCAGCATTTT.

The sample holds many counts of this clonotype. This sequence joins TRBV6-1 and TRBJ1-6, with D possibly being TRBD1 (6 bases). CDR3 length: 15 residues. CDR1 and CDR2 (germline): MNHNS, SASEGT. The V and J ends lost 5 bases and 9 bases respectively, with 17 bases between them. CDR3 loop: CASSPLQGNISPLHF. For the CDR3, the DNA is TGTGCCAGCAGTCCCCTTCAGGGGAACATTTCACCCCTCCACTTT.

Note on this clonotype: A much bigger clone sits one base away, suggesting this may be a read error. V is TRBV5-1 and J is TRBJ2-1; D is undetermined. There are 15 residues in the CDR3. Germline V CDR1 and CDR2: SGHRS, YFSETQ. Trimming pared 4 bases from V and 5 bases from J, leaving 16 bases between. The CDR3 region has the DNA TGCGCCAGCAGCGGCCGGCCCTCATCCAACAATGAGCAGTTCTTC. It translates to CASSGRPSSNNEQFF.

This chain uses TRBV27 with TRBJ2-7, with D tentatively TRBD1 (6 bases). The V and J ends lost 6 bases and 4 bases respectively, with 16 bases between them. This CDR3 contains 14 residues. Germline lookup yields CDR1 MNHEY and CDR2 SMNVEV (reference sequence). The CDR3 sequence is CASRQRDTVYEQYF. The CDR3 DNA is TGTGCCAGCAGACAAAGGGACACCGTTTACGAGCAGTACTTC.

This clonotype showed up many times. This chain uses TRBV7-9 with TRBJ2-7, with TRBD2 identical over 8 bases. After removal of 2 bases from V and 6 bases from J, the junction contained 9 bases not matched to a gene. This CDR3 has 15 amino acids. Germline CDR1 SEHNR, CDR2 FQNEAQ (reference sequence). The CDR3 sequence is CASSLSGLDISEQYF. The CDR3 DNA follows: TGTGCCAGCAGCTTATCGGGACTAGATATAAGCGAGCAGTACTTC. The complete variable domain, with remaining parts taken from reference TRBV7-9 and TRBJ2-7, reads DTGVSQNPRHKITKRGQNVTFRCDPISEHNRLYWYRQTLGQGPEFLTYFQNEAQLEKSRLLSDRFSAERPKGSFSTLEIQRTEQGDSAMYLCASSLSGLDISEQYFGPGTRLTVT.

The table lists this clonotype with many counts. The chain recombines TRBV18 with TRBJ2-7; unclear D gene. Trimming left V 3 bases short and J 6 bases short, with 12 bases between. Germline V gives CDR1 KGHSH, CDR2 LQKENI. CDR3 size: 13 residues. The CDR3, as DNA: TGTGCCAGCTCACCCCGCCCGTTGACCGAGCAGTACTTC. Its translation is CASSPRPLTEQYF.

This clonotype was picked up a small number of times. V gene TRBV5-6 combines with J gene TRBJ2-7, with TRBD1 identical over 7 bases. The CDR3 extends over 14 amino acids. The V segment lost 4 bases and the J segment 2 bases; nucleotides outside the gene matches: 6. Germline CDR1 reads SGHDT; CDR2 reads YYEEEE. In DNA, the CDR3 is TGTGCCAGCAGCGCTACAGGGGCCACCTACGAGCAGTACTTC. Translation gives CASSATGATYEQYF.

This clonotype showed up many times. V and J are TRBV18 and TRBJ2-1, with 8 bases that match TRBD2. This CDR3 spans 15 amino acids. With V trimmed by 6 bases and J by 9 bases, 13 bases remained unmatched. Germline lookup yields CDR1 KGHSH and CDR2 LQKENI. The CDR3 region has the DNA TGTGCCAGCTCGCCCCCGGGACTAGGATCTTCTGAGCAGTTCTTC. It is translated as CASSPPGLGSSEQFF. The whole variable domain, filled in from reference TRBV18 and TRBJ2-1, reads NAGVMQNPRHLVRRRGQEARLRCSPMKGHSHVYWYRQLPEEGLKFMVYLQKENIIDESGMPKERFSAEFPKEGPSILRIQQVVRGDSAAYFCASSPPGLGSSEQFFGPGTRLTVL.

This clonotype was observed many times. CDR3 in DNA: TGTGCCACCAGCACAAAAGACAGTTACTACGAGCAGTACTTC. Protein: CATSTKDSYYEQYF. The chain links TRBV15 to TRBJ2-7, with TRBD1 as a possible D gene (5 bases). V lost 4 bases to trimming and J lost 3 bases, with 13 bases between them. The length of the CDR3 is 14 residues. Germline CDR1 and CDR2: LNHNV and YYDKDF (reference sequence).

At least ten counts were recorded for this clonotype. This rearrangement joins TRBV7-8 to TRBJ2-2; 13 bases map to TRBD2. The junction had 11 bases not matched to a gene; V was cut back by 5 bases and J by 2 bases. This CDR3 has 19 residues. Germline CDR1 is SGHVS and CDR2 is FQNEAQ. CDR3 coding DNA: TGTGCCAGCAGCCCATGGTGGGGACTAGCGGGACTAAACACCGGGGAGCTGTTTTTT. This sequence encodes CASSPWWGLAGLNTGELFF.

This clonotype was seen repeatedly, ten times or more. The gene calls are TRBV2 and TRBJ1-2; TRBD1 is a possible D gene (5 bases). CDR3 size: 15 residues. Germline V CDR1 and CDR2: SNHLY, FYNNEI. Trimming cost V 7 bases and J 0 bases, with 15 bases left between them. The CDR3 protein is CASKDKEQTNYGYTF. For the CDR3, the DNA is TGTGCCAGCAAGGACAAAGAACAGACTAACTATGGCTACACCTTC.

Many counts were recorded for this clonotype. The chain joins TRBV30 to TRBJ1-4; tentatively, D is TRBD1 (5 bases). Germline V gene lookup returns CDR1 GTSNPN and CDR2 SVGIG (reference sequence). CDR3 length: 15 residues. Trimming stripped 4 bases from V and 5 bases from J, with 17 bases between. The CDR3 DNA sequence: TGTGCCTGGACCATGGGAGGGCAGGGAAATGAAAAACTGTTTTTT. Translated, it gives CAWTMGGQGNEKLFF.

This clonotype has a handful of counts. This chain joins TRBV5-4 and TRBJ2-7, with TRBD1 as a possible D gene (6 bases). The CDR3 is 15 amino acids. Germline values: CDR1 SGHNT, CDR2 YYREEE (reference sequence). V was trimmed by 1 base and J by 3 bases, leaving 14 bases between them. CDR3 residues: CASSLRGKDLYEQYF. The CDR3 DNA sequence: TGTGCCAGCAGCTTGAGGGGGAAGGACCTCTACGAGCAGTACTTC. The full variable domain, its missing parts supplied by reference TRBV5-4 and TRBJ2-7, is ETGVTQSPTHLIKTRGQQVTLRCSSQSGHNTVSWYQQALGQGPQFIFQYYREEENGRGNFPPRFSGLQFPNYSSELNVNALELDDSALYLCASSLRGKDLYEQYFGPGTRLTVT.